This TCR beta chain was captured by sequencing in a study of shared clonotypes between healthy human individuals. Comments on this clone: No antigen is known for it.

The study, taken as a whole, reports: Some clonotypes were shared by all four sorted-subset donors, while others were not shared. The non-shared ones had lower generation probabilities than the shared ones. It was anticipated that sequencing depth would influence how many clonotypes donors shared.

CDR3 size: 16 residues. Germline V CDR1 and CDR2: SGHTS, YDEGEE. V lost 3 bases to trimming and J lost 1 base; unmatched junction nucleotides: 3. CD45RO negativity and positive selection for CCR7 defined naive CD8 cells, a population that excluded terminally differentiated effector memory CD45RA+ cells. The study ran the assay at deep level. Measured with immunoSEQ multiplex PCR; TCRdb has only the in-frame clones, and not every one. This table holds nearly 2 million clones, about 95% found once. This receptor was taken from a man between 18 and 35 years old in good health. This sequence joins TRBV5-8 and TRBJ2-2, with 10 bases matching TRBD2. Sequencing was carried out using naive CD8+ T cells sorted from blood. The CDR3, as DNA: TGTGCCAGCAGCTCATGGACTAGCGGGAACACCGGGGAGCTGTTTTTT. Protein: CASSSWTSGNTGELFF. Full variable domain (rest looked up from reference TRBV5-8 and TRBJ2-2): EAGVTQSPTHLIKTRGQQATLRCSPISGHTSVYWYQQALGLGLQFLLWYDEGEERNRGNFPPRFSGRQFPNYSSELNVNALELEDSALYLCASSSWTSGNTGELFFGEGSRLTVL.